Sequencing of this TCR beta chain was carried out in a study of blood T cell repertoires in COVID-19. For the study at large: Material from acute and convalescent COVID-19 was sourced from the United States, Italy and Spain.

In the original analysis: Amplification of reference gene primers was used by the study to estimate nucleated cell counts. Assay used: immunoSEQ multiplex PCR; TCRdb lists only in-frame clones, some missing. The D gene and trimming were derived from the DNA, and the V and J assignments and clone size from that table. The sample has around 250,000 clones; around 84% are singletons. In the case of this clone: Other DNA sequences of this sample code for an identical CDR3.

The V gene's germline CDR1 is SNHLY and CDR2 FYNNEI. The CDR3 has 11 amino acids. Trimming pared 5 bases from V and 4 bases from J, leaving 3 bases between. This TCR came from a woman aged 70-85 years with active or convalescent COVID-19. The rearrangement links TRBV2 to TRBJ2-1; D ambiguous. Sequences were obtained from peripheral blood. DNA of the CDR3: TGTGCCAGCAGTTTATACAATGAGCAGTTCTTC. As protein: CASSLYNEQFF.